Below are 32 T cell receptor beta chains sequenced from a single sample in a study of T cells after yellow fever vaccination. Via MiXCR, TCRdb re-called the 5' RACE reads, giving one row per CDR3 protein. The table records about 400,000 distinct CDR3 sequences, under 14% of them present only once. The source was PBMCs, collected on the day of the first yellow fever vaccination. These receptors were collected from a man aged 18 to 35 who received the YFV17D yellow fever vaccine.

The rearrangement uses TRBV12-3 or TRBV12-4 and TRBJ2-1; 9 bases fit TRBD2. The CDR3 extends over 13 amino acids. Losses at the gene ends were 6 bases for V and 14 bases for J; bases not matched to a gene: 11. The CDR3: CASSPTSGGWEFF. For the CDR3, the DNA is TGTGCCAGCAGCCCGACTAGCGGCGGTTGGGAGTTCTTC.

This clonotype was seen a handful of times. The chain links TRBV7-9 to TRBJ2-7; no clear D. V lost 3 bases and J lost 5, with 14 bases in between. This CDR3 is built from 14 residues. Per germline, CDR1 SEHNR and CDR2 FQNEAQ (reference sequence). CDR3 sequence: CASSFDSAPDEQYV. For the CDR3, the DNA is TGTGCCAGCAGCTTTGATAGTGCCCCTGACGAGCAGTACGTC.

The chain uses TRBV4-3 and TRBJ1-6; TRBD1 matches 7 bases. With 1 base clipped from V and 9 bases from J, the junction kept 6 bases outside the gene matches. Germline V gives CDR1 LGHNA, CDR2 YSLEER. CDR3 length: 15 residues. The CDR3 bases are TGCGCCAGCAGCCAAGTCGGTGCAGGGGGTTCACCCCTCCACTTT. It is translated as CASSQVGAGGSPLHF.

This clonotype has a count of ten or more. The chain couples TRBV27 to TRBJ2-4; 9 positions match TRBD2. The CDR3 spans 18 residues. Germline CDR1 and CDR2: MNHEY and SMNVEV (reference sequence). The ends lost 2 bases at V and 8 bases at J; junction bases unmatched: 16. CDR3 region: CASSLRIGRGGLVDIQYF. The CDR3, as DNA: TGTGCCAGCAGTTTACGAATCGGGCGGGGGGGTCTTGTCGACATTCAGTACTTC.

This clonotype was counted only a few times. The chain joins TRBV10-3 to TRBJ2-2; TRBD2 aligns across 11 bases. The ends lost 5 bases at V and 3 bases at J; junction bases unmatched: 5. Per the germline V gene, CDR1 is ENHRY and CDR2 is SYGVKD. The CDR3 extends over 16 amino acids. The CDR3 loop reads CAISQGLAGYTGELFF. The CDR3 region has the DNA TGTGCCATCAGTCAAGGACTAGCGGGCTACACCGGGGAGCTGTTTTTT.

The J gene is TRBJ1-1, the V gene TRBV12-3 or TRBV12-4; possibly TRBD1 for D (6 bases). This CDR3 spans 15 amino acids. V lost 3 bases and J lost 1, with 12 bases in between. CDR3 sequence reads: CASSFLTGGNTEAFF. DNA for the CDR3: TGTGCCAGCAGTTTTCTGACAGGCGGGAACACTGAAGCTTTCTTT.

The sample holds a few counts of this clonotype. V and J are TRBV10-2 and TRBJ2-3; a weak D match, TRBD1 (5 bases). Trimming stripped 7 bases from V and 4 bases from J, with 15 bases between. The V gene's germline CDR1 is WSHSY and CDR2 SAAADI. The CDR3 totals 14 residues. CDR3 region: CASIRTKGSDTQYF. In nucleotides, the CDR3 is TGCGCCAGCATCAGGACAAAAGGTTCAGATACGCAGTATTTT.

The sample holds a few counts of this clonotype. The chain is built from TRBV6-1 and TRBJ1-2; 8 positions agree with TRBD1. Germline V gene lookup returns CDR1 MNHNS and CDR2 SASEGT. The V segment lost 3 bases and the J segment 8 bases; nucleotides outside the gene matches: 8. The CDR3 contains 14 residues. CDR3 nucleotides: TGTGCCAGCAGTGACTGGACAGGGCCGTCCGGCTACACCTTC. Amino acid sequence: CASSDWTGPSGYTF.

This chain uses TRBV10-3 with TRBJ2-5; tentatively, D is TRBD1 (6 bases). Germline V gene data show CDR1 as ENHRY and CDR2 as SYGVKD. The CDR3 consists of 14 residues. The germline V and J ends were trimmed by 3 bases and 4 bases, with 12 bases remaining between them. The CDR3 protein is CAISDLTGGETQYF. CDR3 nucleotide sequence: TGTGCCATCAGTGATTTGACAGGAGGAGAGACCCAGTACTTC.

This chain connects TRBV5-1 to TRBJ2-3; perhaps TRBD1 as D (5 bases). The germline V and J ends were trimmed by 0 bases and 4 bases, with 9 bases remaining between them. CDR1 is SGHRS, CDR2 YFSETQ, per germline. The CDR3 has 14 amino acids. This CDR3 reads CASSLATRADTQYF. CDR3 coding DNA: TGCGCCAGCAGCTTGGCGACCAGGGCAGATACGCAGTATTTT.

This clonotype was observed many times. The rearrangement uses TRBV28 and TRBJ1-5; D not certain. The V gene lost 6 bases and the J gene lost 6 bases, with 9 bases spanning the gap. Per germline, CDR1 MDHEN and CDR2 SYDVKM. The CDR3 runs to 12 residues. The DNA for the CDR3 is TGTGCCAGCAGCTCCTCAGGTCAGCCCCAGCATTTT. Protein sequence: CASSSSGQPQHF.

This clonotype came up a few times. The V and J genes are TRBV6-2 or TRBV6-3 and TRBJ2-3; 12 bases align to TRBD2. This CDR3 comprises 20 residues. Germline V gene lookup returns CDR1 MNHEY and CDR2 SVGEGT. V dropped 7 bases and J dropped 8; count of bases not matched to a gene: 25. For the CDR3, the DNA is TGTGCCAGCATCTCATATGGAGCTAGCGGGGGGGCCATAGGAGTCGGTACGCAGTATTTT. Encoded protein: CASISYGASGGAIGVGTQYF.

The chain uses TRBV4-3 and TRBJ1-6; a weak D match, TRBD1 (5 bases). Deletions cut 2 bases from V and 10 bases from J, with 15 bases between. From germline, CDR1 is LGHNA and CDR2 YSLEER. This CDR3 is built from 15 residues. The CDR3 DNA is TGCGCCAGCAGCCAAATCATCCAGGGAGGATCACCCCTCCACTTT. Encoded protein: CASSQIIQGGSPLHF.

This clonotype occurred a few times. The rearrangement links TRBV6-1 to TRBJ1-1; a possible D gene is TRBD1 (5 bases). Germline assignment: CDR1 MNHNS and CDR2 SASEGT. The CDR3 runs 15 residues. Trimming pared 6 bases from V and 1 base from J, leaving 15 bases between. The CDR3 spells CASSRDQRKNTEAFF. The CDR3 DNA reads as TGTGCCAGCAGCAGGGACCAGAGAAAGAACACTGAAGCTTTCTTT.

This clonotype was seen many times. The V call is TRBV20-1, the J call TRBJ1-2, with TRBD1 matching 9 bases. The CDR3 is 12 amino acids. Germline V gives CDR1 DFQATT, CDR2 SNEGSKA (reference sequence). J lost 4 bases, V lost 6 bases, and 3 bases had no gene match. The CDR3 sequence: CSATDRGYGYTF. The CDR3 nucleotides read TGCAGTGCCACGGACAGGGGCTATGGCTACACCTTC.

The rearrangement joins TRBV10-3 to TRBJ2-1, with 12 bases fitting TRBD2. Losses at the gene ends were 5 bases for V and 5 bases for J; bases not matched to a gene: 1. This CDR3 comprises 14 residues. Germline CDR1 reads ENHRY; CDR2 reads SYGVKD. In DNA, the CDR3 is TGTGCCATCAGTACTAGCGGGGGGAACAATGAGCAGTTCTTC. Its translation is CAISTSGGNNEQFF.

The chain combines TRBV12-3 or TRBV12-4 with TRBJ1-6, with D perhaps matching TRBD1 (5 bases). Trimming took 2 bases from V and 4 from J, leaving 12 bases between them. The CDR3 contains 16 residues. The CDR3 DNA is TGTGCCAGCAGTTTATTGGTAGGGGCTTATAATTCACCCCTCCACTTT. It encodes CASSLLVGAYNSPLHF.

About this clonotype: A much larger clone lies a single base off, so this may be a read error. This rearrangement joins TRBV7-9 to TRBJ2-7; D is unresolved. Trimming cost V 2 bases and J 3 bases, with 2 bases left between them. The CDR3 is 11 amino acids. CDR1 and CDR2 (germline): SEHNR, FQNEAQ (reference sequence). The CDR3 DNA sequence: TGTGCCAGCAGCTTATTCTACGAGCAGTACTTC. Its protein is CASSLFYEQYF.

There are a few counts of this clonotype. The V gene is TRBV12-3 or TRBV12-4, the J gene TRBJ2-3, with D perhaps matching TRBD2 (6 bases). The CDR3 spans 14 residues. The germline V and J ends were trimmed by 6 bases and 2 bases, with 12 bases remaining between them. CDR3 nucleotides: TGTGCCAGCAGGGAGACTAGAACCACAGATACGCAGTATTTT. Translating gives CASRETRTTDTQYF.

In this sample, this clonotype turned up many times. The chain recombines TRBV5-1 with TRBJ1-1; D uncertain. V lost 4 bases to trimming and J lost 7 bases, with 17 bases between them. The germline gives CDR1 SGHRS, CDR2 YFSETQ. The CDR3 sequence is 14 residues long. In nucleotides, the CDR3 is TGCGCCAGCAGCCCCAGTTGGGCGGCTGATGAAGCTTTCTTT. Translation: CASSPSWAADEAFF.

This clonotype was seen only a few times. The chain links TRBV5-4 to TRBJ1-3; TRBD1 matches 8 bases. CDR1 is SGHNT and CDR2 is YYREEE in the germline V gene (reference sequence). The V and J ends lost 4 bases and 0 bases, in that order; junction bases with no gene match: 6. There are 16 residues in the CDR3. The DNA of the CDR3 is TGTGCCAGCAGCACTGGACAGGGCTTCTCTGGAAACACCATATATTTT. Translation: CASSTGQGFSGNTIYF.

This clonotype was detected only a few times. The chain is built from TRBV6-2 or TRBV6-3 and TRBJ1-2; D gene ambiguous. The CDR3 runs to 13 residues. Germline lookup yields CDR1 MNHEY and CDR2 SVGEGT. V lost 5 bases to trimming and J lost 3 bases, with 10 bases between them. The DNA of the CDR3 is TGTGCCAGCAGTGCATCCTTCTACTATGGCTACACCTTC. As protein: CASSASFYYGYTF.

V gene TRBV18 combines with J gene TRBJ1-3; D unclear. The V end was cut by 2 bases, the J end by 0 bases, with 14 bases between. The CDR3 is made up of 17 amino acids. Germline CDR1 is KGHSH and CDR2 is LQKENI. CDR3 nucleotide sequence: TGTGCCAGCTCACCAGTATTGGACGGGCACTCTGGAAACACCATATATTTT. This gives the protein CASSPVLDGHSGNTIYF.

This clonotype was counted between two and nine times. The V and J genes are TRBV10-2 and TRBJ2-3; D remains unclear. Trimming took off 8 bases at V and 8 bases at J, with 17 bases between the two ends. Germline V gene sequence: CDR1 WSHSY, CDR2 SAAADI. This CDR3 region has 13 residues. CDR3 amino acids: CASGLYRAATQYF. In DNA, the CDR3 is TGCGCCAGCGGCCTGTACCGCGCCGCTACGCAGTATTTT.

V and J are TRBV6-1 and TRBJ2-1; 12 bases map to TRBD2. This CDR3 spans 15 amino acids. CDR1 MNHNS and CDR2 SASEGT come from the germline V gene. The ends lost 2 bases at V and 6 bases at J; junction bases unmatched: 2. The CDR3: CASSELAGGLNEQFF. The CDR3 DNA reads TGTGCCAGCAGTGAACTAGCGGGGGGGCTCAATGAGCAGTTCTTC.

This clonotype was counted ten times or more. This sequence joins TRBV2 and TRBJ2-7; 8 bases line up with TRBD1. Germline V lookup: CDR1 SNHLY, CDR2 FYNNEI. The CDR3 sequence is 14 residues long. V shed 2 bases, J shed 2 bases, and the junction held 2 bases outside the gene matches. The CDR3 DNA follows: TGTGCCAGCAGTGAACAGGGGGCGACCTACGAGCAGTACGTC. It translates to CASSEQGATYEQYV.

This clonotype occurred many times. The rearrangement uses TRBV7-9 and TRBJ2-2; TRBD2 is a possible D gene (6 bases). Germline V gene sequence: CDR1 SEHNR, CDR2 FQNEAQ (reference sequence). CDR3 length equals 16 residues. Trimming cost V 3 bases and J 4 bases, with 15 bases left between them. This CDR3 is CASSFGAGYVTGELFF. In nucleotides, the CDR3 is TGTGCCAGCAGCTTTGGGGCGGGGTACGTCACCGGGGAGCTGTTTTTT.

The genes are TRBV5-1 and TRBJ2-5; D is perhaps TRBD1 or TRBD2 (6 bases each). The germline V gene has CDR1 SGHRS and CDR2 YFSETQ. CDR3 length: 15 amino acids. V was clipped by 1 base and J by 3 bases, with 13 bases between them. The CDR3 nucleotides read TGCGCCAGCAGCTTGATCTCGGGGGCCGAAGAGACCCAGTACTTC. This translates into CASSLISGAEETQYF. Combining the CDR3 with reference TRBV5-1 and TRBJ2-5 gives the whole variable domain KAGVTQTPRYLIKTRGQQVTLSCSPISGHRSVSWYQQTPGQGLQFLFEYFSETQRNKGNFPGRFSGRQFSNSRSEMNVSTLELGDSALYLCASSLISGAEETQYFGPGTRLLVL.

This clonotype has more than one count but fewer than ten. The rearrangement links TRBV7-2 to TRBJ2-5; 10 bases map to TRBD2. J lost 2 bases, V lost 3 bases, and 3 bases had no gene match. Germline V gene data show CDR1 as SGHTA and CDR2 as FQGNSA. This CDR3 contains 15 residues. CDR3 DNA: TGTGCCAGCAGCTTCACTAGCGGGGTTCAAGAGACCCAGTACTTC. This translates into CASSFTSGVQETQYF.

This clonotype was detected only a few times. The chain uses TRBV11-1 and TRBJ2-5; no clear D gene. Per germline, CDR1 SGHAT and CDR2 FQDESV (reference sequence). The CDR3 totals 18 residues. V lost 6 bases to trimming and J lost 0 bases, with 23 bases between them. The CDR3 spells CASRESWAGTSYQETQYF. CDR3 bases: TGTGCCAGCAGGGAGTCCTGGGCCGGTACTTCGTACCAAGAGACCCAGTACTTC.

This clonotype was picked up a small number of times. The CDR3 sequence is CASSQEWGRNTGELFF. CDR3 bases: TGTGCCAGCAGCCAAGAGTGGGGGCGTAACACCGGGGAGCTGTTTTTT. The chain is built from TRBV4-2 and TRBJ2-2, with D maybe TRBD1 (6 bases). The CDR3 has 16 amino acids. The V and J ends lost 0 bases and 2 bases respectively, with 10 bases between them. The V gene's germline CDR1 is LGHNA and CDR2 YNFKEQ.

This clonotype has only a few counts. In nucleotides, the CDR3 is TGCGCCAGCAGCCAGTCCGGGACGATCGGAGATACGCAGTATTTT. This sequence encodes CASSQSGTIGDTQYF. V and J are TRBV5-1 and TRBJ2-3; D may correspond to TRBD1 or TRBD2 (5 bases each). Germline V CDR1 and CDR2: SGHRS, YFSETQ. The CDR3 loop spans 15 amino acids. Trimming pared 4 bases from V and 5 bases from J, leaving 17 bases between.